The 31 T cell receptor beta chains in this list originate from one sample, sequenced in a study of blood T cell repertoires in COVID-19. Libraries were prepared by immunoSEQ multiplex PCR; TCRdb keeps only in-frame clonotypes and omits some of them. Of roughly 260,000 clones listed, roughly nine tenths are singletons. The source material was peripheral blood. These receptors originate from a man in his forties who had recovered from COVID-19.

The V call is TRBV7-9, the J call TRBJ1-1; D may be TRBD1 (6 bases). Trimming pared 6 bases from V and 6 bases from J, leaving 20 bases between. Per the germline V gene, CDR1 is SEHNR and CDR2 is FQNEAQ (reference sequence). This CDR3 contains 15 residues. CDR3 residues: CASRSETGRGAEAFF. The CDR3, as DNA: TGTGCCAGCAGGTCTGAAACAGGGAGGGGCGCTGAAGCTTTCTTT.

V and J are TRBV5-6 and TRBJ2-1; no definite D call. Germline V CDR1 and CDR2: SGHDT, YYEEEE. V was trimmed by 0 bases and J by 3 bases, leaving 7 bases between them. The CDR3 is 14 amino acids. This CDR3 is CASSLAGFYNEQFF. CDR3 in DNA: TGTGCCAGCAGCTTGGCCGGTTTCTACAATGAGCAGTTCTTC.

The chain has TRBV27 and TRBJ1-4; D is perhaps TRBD1 (5 bases). Looked up from germline, CDR1 is MNHEY and CDR2 is SMNVEV (reference sequence). Deletions cut 8 bases from V and 5 bases from J, with 18 bases between. The CDR3 totals 15 residues. In DNA, the CDR3 is TGTGCCAGCCGACATATAAAGGGGTACAATGAAAAACTGTTTTTT. Its translation is CASRHIKGYNEKLFF.

The gene calls are TRBV7-2 and TRBJ2-2; the D gene is possibly TRBD2 (5 bases). The CDR3 length is 15 residues. Germline lookup yields CDR1 SGHTA and CDR2 FQGNSA. The germline V and J ends were trimmed by 6 bases and 3 bases, with 14 bases remaining between them. The CDR3 region is CASSTAGADTGELFF. In DNA, the CDR3 is TGTGCCAGCAGTACGGCGGGCGCAGACACCGGGGAGCTGTTTTTT. Full variable domain (missing parts from reference TRBV7-2 and TRBJ2-2): GAGVSQSPSNKVTEKGKDVELRCDPISGHTALYWYRQSLGQGLEFLIYFQGNSAPDKSGLPSDRFSAERTGGSVSTLTIQRTQQEDSAVYLCASSTAGADTGELFFGEGSRLTVL.

The genes are TRBV6-2 or TRBV6-3 and TRBJ2-2, with D possibly being TRBD1 (6 bases). This CDR3 contains 15 residues. Germline V gene sequence: CDR1 MNHEY, CDR2 SVGEGT. Trimming took off 2 bases at V and 3 bases at J, with 10 bases between the two ends. In DNA form, the CDR3 reads TGTGCCAGCAGTTACCCCCAGGGGTACACCGGGGAGCTGTTTTTT. Protein: CASSYPQGYTGELFF.

The chain is built from TRBV7-2 and TRBJ2-3, with 7 bases lining up with TRBD2. The CDR3 runs 16 residues. Per germline, CDR1 SGHTA and CDR2 FQGNSA. J was trimmed by 4 bases and V by 1 base; bases with no gene match: 8. The CDR3 region is CASSLDGAGVADTQYF. DNA of the CDR3: TGTGCCAGCAGCTTAGACGGGGCGGGAGTCGCAGATACGCAGTATTTT.

This chain uses TRBV5-1 with TRBJ2-1; 8 bases are a match to TRBD2. The CDR3 has 14 residues. Germline values: CDR1 SGHRS, CDR2 YFSETQ. The ends lost 4 bases at V and 7 bases at J; junction bases unmatched: 7. This chain's CDR3 is CASSAAGGGNEQFF. In DNA, the CDR3 is TGCGCCAGCAGCGCCGCGGGGGGCGGGAATGAGCAGTTCTTC.

This rearrangement joins TRBV5-1 to TRBJ2-2; no clear D gene. Between the trimmed V and J ends, which lost 0 bases and 2 bases, there was a span of 8 bases. This CDR3 has 15 residues. The germline gives CDR1 SGHRS, CDR2 YFSETQ. The CDR3 region is CASSLGRRNTGELFF. CDR3 coding DNA: TGCGCCAGCAGCTTGGGGCGGAGAAACACCGGGGAGCTGTTTTTT.

This clone was recorded at least ten times. The chain has TRBV30 and TRBJ2-7, with 8 nucleotides matching TRBD1. Trimming at V came to 4 bases and at J to 7 bases, leaving 12 bases not matched to a gene. The CDR3 extends over 14 amino acids. CDR1 GTSNPN and CDR2 SVGIG come from the germline V gene (reference sequence). CDR3 nucleotides: TGTGCCTGGAAGGTAGGCAGGGGGCGAGAAGAGCAGTACTTC. Translating it yields CAWKVGRGREEQYF. Filled out from reference TRBV30 and TRBJ2-7, the complete variable domain reads SQTIHQWPATLVQPVGSPLSLECTVEGTSNPNLYWYRQAAGRGLQLLFYSVGIGQISSEVPQNLSASRPQDRQFILSSKKLLLSDSGFYLCAWKVGRGREEQYFGPGTRLTVT.

This clone occurred once. One junction end does not reproduce the germline sequence, and a read error may be involved. The J gene is TRBJ1-4, the V gene TRBV27; no firm D call. CDR3 length equals 15 residues. Germline CDR1 and CDR2: MNHEY and SMNVEV (reference sequence). CDR3 nucleotides: TGTGCCAGCCGAACAAGGCCCCAGACTAGTGAAAAACTGTTTTTT. Its translation: CASRTRPQTSEKLFF.

The chain employs TRBV7-6 and TRBJ1-1; D might be TRBD1 (6 bases). V was pared by 5 bases and J by 4 bases, with 11 bases between. The CDR3 covers 13 residues. Germline lookup yields CDR1 SGHVS and CDR2 FNYEAQ. CDR3 bases: TGTGCCAGCAGCAGGCAAGGGGGCACTGAAGCTTTCTTT. Amino acid sequence: CASSRQGGTEAFF.

The rearrangement joins TRBV6-2 or TRBV6-3 to TRBJ1-5; 10 nucleotides agree with TRBD1. Germline lookup yields CDR1 MNHEY and CDR2 SVGEGT. Trimming removed 0 bases from V and 7 bases from J; junction bases left unmatched: 3. This CDR3 spans 15 amino acids. CDR3 in amino acids: CASSYSGTGEQPQHF. CDR3 DNA: TGTGCCAGCAGTTACTCCGGGACAGGGGAGCAGCCCCAGCATTTT.

The chain recombines TRBV7-9 with TRBJ1-4, with TRBD1 matching 7 bases. The germline gives CDR1 SEHNR, CDR2 FQNEAQ (reference sequence). There are 18 residues in the CDR3. Germline trimming cut 4 bases from V and 4 bases from J; bases unmatched to any gene: 15. The DNA of the CDR3 is TGTGCCAGCAGCTATCCCGGGACAGCCGATATCTTTAATGAAAAACTGTTTTTT. This gives the protein CASSYPGTADIFNEKLFF.

The V call is TRBV14, the J call TRBJ2-5; D possibly corresponds to TRBD2 (6 bases). CDR1 and CDR2 from the germline V gene are SGHDN and FVKESK. This CDR3 region has 15 residues. V lost 3 bases and J 0 bases, leaving 11 bases between the germline ends. The CDR3 spells CASSQGDLYQETQYF. In nucleotides, the CDR3 is TGTGCCAGCAGCCAGGGGGACTTATACCAAGAGACCCAGTACTTC.

This clone was observed a single time. The V call is TRBV10-3, the J call TRBJ2-1; D is undetermined. Trimming left V 10 bases short and J 3 bases short, with 10 bases between. Germline-derived CDR1 and CDR2 are ENHRY and SYGVKD. This CDR3 has 12 residues. The CDR3: CATTTDYNEQFF. CDR3 sequence (DNA): TGTGCCACCACGACTGACTACAATGAGCAGTTCTTC.

The CDR3: CASSPTGGKFEQYF. The CDR3 nucleotides are TGTGCCAGCAGTCCCACGGGAGGGAAGTTCGAGCAGTACTTC. The chain carries TRBV6-5 and TRBJ2-7, with 8 positions matching TRBD2. Per the germline V gene, CDR1 is MNHEY and CDR2 is SVGAGI. Trimming cost V 5 bases and J 6 bases; bases outside gene matches: 9. This CDR3 is built from 14 residues.

The rearrangement links TRBV29-1 to TRBJ2-2, with D maybe TRBD1 (6 bases). Germline assignment: CDR1 SQVTM and CDR2 ANQGSEA. Trimming took 1 base from V and 6 from J, leaving 18 bases between them. The CDR3 has 16 residues. The CDR3 nucleotides read TGCAGCGTTGAAGTGTCGGGCAGGGGTTGGGCCGGGGAGCTGTTTTTT. As protein: CSVEVSGRGWAGELFF.

This clone was counted a few times. This chain joins TRBV6-2 or TRBV6-3 and TRBJ2-3; no firm D call. The CDR3 has 18 amino acids. CDR1 is MNHEY and CDR2 is SVGEGT in the germline V gene. V dropped 0 bases and J dropped 3 bases, with 19 bases sitting between them. The CDR3 spells CASSYSPRVREETDTQYF. For the CDR3, the DNA is TGTGCCAGCAGTTACTCCCCTCGGGTTAGAGAAGAGACAGATACGCAGTATTTT.

The count of this clone is one. The CDR3 reads CAVGGSGNTIYF. The CDR3 DNA reads TGTGCCGTGGGGGGCTCTGGAAACACCATATATTTT. V is TRBV6-5 and J is TRBJ1-3, with D maybe TRBD1 (5 bases). Germline values: CDR1 MNHEY, CDR2 SVGAGI. The CDR3 extends over 12 amino acids. V lost 11 bases to trimming and J lost 0 bases, with 8 bases between them.

The gene calls are TRBV29-1 and TRBJ2-2; perhaps TRBD2 as D (5 bases). CDR3 length equals 13 residues. CDR1 is SQVTM and CDR2 is ANQGSEA in the germline V gene. Trimming shortened V by 6 bases and J by 3 bases, and 11 bases separated the two germline ends. CDR3 DNA sequence: TGCAGCGTCGGAGGATCAGACACCGGGGAGCTGTTTTTT. Translation gives CSVGGSDTGELFF.

The chain joins TRBV27 to TRBJ2-3, with 8 bases lining up with TRBD1. From germline, CDR1 is MNHEY and CDR2 SMNVEV (reference sequence). V lost 2 bases and J lost 5; bases outside the gene matches: 6. This CDR3 is 15 amino acids long. Here the CDR3 reads CASSLVRGLGDTQYF. CDR3 sequence (DNA): TGTGCCAGCAGTTTAGTCAGGGGGCTTGGAGATACGCAGTATTTT.

This chain links TRBV19 with TRBJ2-5, with 12 bases aligning to TRBD2. V dropped 5 bases and J dropped 6; count of bases not matched to a gene: 7. CDR3 length: 15 residues. From germline, CDR1 is LNHDA and CDR2 SQIVND (reference sequence). CDR3 sequence reads: CASSSSGGARQTQYF. In nucleotides, the CDR3 is TGTGCCAGTAGTTCTAGCGGGGGGGCCAGACAGACCCAGTACTTC.

The chain employs TRBV19 and TRBJ2-7; TRBD1 might be the D (6 bases). CDR3 length equals 14 residues. The germline gives CDR1 LNHDA, CDR2 SQIVND (reference sequence). Trimming left V 6 bases short and J 3 bases short, with 15 bases between. CDR3 bases: TGTGCCAGTAGCCCAAAGGGACAAGGCTACGAGCAGTACTTC. It translates to CASSPKGQGYEQYF.

The chain uses TRBV29-1 and TRBJ1-2, with D maybe TRBD1 (5 bases). There are 11 residues in the CDR3. The germline V gene encodes CDR1 SQVTM and CDR2 ANQGSEA. Trimming removed 7 bases at V and 8 bases at J, with 14 bases between. The CDR3 spells CSGGTAGGYTF. The CDR3 DNA reads TGCAGCGGCGGGACTGCGGGAGGCTACACCTTC.

V is TRBV5-1 and J is TRBJ1-1; 7 nucleotides align to TRBD1. In germline, CDR1 is SGHRS, CDR2 YFSETQ. CDR3 length: 14 residues. The ends lost 4 bases at V and 6 bases at J; junction bases unmatched: 9. CDR3 residues: CASSSTGTASEAFF. The CDR3 nucleotides are TGCGCCAGCAGCAGTACAGGGACAGCGTCTGAAGCTTTCTTT.

CDR3 loop: CASSLQGRGTEAFF. CDR3 DNA sequence: TGCGCCAGCAGCTTACAGGGAAGGGGGACTGAAGCTTTCTTT. The rearrangement links TRBV10-2 to TRBJ1-1, with a weak D call TRBD1 (6 bases). This CDR3 spans 14 amino acids. CDR1 is WSHSY and CDR2 is SAAADI in the germline V gene. Trimming cost V 6 bases and J 5 bases, with 16 bases left between them.

This chain joins TRBV29-1 and TRBJ1-2; 9 bases fit TRBD1. Germline V CDR1 and CDR2: SQVTM, ANQGSEA. The CDR3 covers 14 residues. Trimming took 1 base from V and 7 from J; bases not matched to a gene: 7. The CDR3 region is CSVEGLGQGLGYTF. The CDR3 nucleotides read TGCAGCGTTGAAGGTTTGGGACAGGGACTTGGCTACACCTTC.

This clone came up a few times. The J gene is TRBJ2-1, the V gene TRBV6-2 or TRBV6-3; TRBD2 matches at 8 bases. Per the germline V gene, CDR1 is MNHEY and CDR2 is SVGEGT. CDR3 size: 15 residues. Germline trimming cut 5 bases from V and 8 bases from J; bases unmatched to any gene: 11. The CDR3 protein is CASSPSGGVRDEQFF. The DNA of the CDR3 is TGTGCCAGCAGTCCCTCGGGGGGGGTCCGAGATGAGCAGTTCTTC.

In DNA form, the CDR3 reads TGTGCCAGCAGCGGGGGACTAGCGGGGTACGAGCAGTACTTC. Its protein product is CASSGGLAGYEQYF. The chain carries TRBV9 and TRBJ2-7, with TRBD2 matching over 13 bases. Trimming removed 3 bases from V and 4 bases from J; junction bases left unmatched: 1. CDR3 length equals 14 residues. Germline assignment: CDR1 SGDLS and CDR2 YYNGEE.

The chain is built from TRBV7-2 and TRBJ2-5; the D gene is possibly TRBD1 (6 bases). Trimming stripped 5 bases from V and 4 bases from J, with 20 bases between. The CDR3 contains 16 residues. Germline V gene lookup returns CDR1 SGHTA and CDR2 FQGNSA. The DNA for the CDR3 is TGTGCCAGCAGCCTACAGGGTCTGGCTTTACTAGAGACCCAGTACTTC. Its protein product is CASSLQGLALLETQYF.

The chain recombines TRBV11-3 with TRBJ2-2; D ambiguous. Trimming removed 8 bases from V and 4 bases from J, with 14 bases in between. Germline V gene data show CDR1 as SGHNT and CDR2 as YENEEA. The CDR3 has 14 residues. This chain's CDR3 is CASSVAQTTGELFF. CDR3 in DNA: TGTGCCAGCTCGGTGGCACAGACCACCGGGGAGCTGTTTTTT.